This T cell receptor beta chain was captured by sequencing in a study of blood T cell repertoires in COVID-19. This clone was picked up one time. Germline trimming cut 4 bases from V and 1 base from J; bases unmatched to any gene: 10. This CDR3 spans 19 amino acids. CDR1 is LNHDA, CDR2 SQIVND, per germline (reference sequence). Original methodology: Nucleated cell number was recorded as an estimate derived from reference gene primer amplification. Sequencing used immunoSEQ multiplex PCR; TCRdb keeps in-frame clones, though not all of them. The V and J calls and clone size were taken over from that table, and D and trimming were inferred from the DNA. The data hold 150,000 or so clones, with around 82% observed a single time.

This clonotype was sampled from an older woman with acute or convalescent COVID-19. Sequenced input: peripheral blood. The rearrangement joins TRBV19 to TRBJ2-1, with 13 bases identical to TRBD2. CDR3 nucleotide sequence: TGTGCCAGTAGTAAGAAGACTAGCGGGAGGTTAGGGTCCTACAATGAGCAGTTCTTC. The encoded protein is CASSKKTSGRLGSYNEQFF.